This T cell receptor (beta chain) was identified during a study of identical twins (TCRdb year 2016). With respect to the entire study: To test whether fetal clonotypes persist, this study deep-sequenced TCR alpha and beta repertoires from monozygotic twins, from unrelated adults of various ages, and from cord blood. To rule out contamination, replicate twin experiments were performed at different times with different library preparation protocols. What the study reported, not specific to this receptor: Because the same donors could not be followed over many years, conclusions were based on cross-sectional statistical analysis. Zero-insertion analyses could be partly confounded by invariant T cells such as MAIT and iNKT, although diverse VJ usage argued against such confounding for most clonotypes. Fewer insertions were carried by abundant cord blood beta clonotypes; a weaker similar trend was observed in young adult naive repertoires, while no such trend was observed in memory repertoires. In monozygotic twins, out-of-frame TCR alpha sharing was systematically underestimated by recombination models, although the models agreed with sharing between unrelated individuals. In beta out-of-frame sequences, excess twin sharing was weaker, because having fewer shared sequences lowered the signal-to-noise ratio. Compared with coincidental sharing between unrelated individuals, an excess of low generation-probability sequences was observed among out-of-frame TCR alpha sequences shared between twins.

The CDR3 spans 11 residues, counting both ends. The sequence is cut down to CDR3 DNA, 33 bases in frame from base 1. For CDR1 and CDR2, the germline V gene lists SQVTM and ANQGSEA. V is clipped by 5 bases and J by 1 base, and the sequence between their germline boundaries is 5 bases long. Only healthy Caucasian donors were included. Three pairs of female monozygotic twins, all aged 18 to 29 years, were included in the twin cohort. Positive isolation kits from Invitrogen were used to isolate the CD4+ and CD8+ T cell populations. The method was 5' RACE. Sequencing was performed on an Illumina HiSeq 2000. A universal primer binding site was added through template switching, and the final cDNA carried a unique molecular identifier so that TCR cDNA molecules could be counted accurately. First-strand cDNA for TCR alpha and beta chains was synthesized from specific primers in the conserved constant-segment region. Each cDNA library was double barcoded, with a SMART-Mk sample barcode plus Illumina barcodes, to control for contamination. TruSeq adapter sequences along with Illumina sample barcodes were introduced in two successive PCR steps. Sequencing of the TCR alpha and beta cDNA libraries was done on the Illumina HiSeq platform using custom primers. Per the authors' processing: MiGEC processed the raw reads to extract unique molecular identifiers, while MiXCR was used to determine the CDR3 positions. For each individual, recombination models were inferred using an EM algorithm with the repgenHMM and IGoR tools. Shared clonotype analysis was performed with the tcR package in R, normalizing sharing by the product of cloneset sizes. To study raw recombination without the effects of thymic and clonal selection, out-of-frame nonproductive sequences were analyzed. The raw public data were reprocessed by TCRdb itself: fastp quality trimming at Q25, MiXCR clonotype calling, in-frame beta chains only. Entries that share a CDR3 protein sequence are merged under the most common genes and DNA. TCRdb's processing, not the authors' own work, is the source of the V and J calls. In all, the sample holds roughly 350,000 distinct CDR3 sequences, and roughly 12% of those were seen once. The ten top clones hold 6% to 9% of the sample.

Points on this clonotype: Its antigen is not yet known. This CDR3 fails to terminate in the conserved phenylalanine or tryptophan, so it likely reflects a read error.

These data were also reused for a study on yellow fever vaccine responses in identical twins. Taken from the second paper: According to the authors, in identical twins the way T cells responded to vaccination appeared partly convergent and partly personalized. In the study, vaccine-responding T cell clones were precisely tracked in identical twins.

The clonotype originates from a young woman in good health. The V and J genes are TRBV29-1 and TRBJ1-1, with an unclear D gene assignment. Sequenced input: CD8+ T cells sorted from blood. The CDR3 protein: CSVTGNTEAFL. In nucleotide form, the sequence is TGCAGCGTTACGGGGAACACTGAAGCTTTCTTG.